What follows is one TCR beta chain and its context. Profiled with immunoSEQ multiplex PCR; TCRdb holds only in-frame clones, not every one. This table has approximately 310,000 clones, more than 75% appearing once. CDR1 DFQATT and CDR2 SNEGSKA come from the germline V gene (reference sequence). Unmatched junction bases numbered 6, after V lost 3 bases and J lost 9 bases. The CDR3 has 14 residues. The sample is drawn from a study of blood T cell repertoires in COVID-19. What was sequenced was peripheral blood. This chain joins TRBV20-1 and TRBJ1-6, with 9 nucleotides matching TRBD1. This sequence originates from a man aged 50 to 60 with active or convalescent COVID-19. This CDR3 reads CSASTRQGGSPLHF. CDR3 sequence (DNA): TGCAGTGCTAGTACCCGACAGGGGGGTTCACCCCTCCACTTT.